This T cell receptor beta chain was sequenced for a study of cytomegalovirus exposure and HLA in healthy donors. The study's findings and limits: The study found most TCR sequences rare, yet found some public TCRs in many donors. Previous analysis showed most TCR beta V segments were productive about 87% or about 30% of the time. Serostatus for CMV was the only available immune exposure information.

PCR employed 60 Vbeta and 13 Jbeta primers. Profiled with immunoSEQ multiplex PCR; TCRdb holds only in-frame clones, not every one. The sample includes some 140,000 clones, 65% to 70% of them seen just once. In germline, CDR1 is SGHTA, CDR2 FQGTGA. V shed 5 bases and J 4 bases; nucleotides not matched to a gene: 3. This CDR3 is built from 13 residues. Note on this clone: Its antigen is still unknown.

The TCR originated in a human donor in good health. The sequenced sample was PBMCs. The chain carries TRBV7-3 and TRBJ1-1; 8 bases fit TRBD1. This chain's CDR3 is CASSTGGSTEAFF. Written as DNA, the CDR3 is TGTGCCAGCAGCACAGGGGGTAGCACTGAAGCTTTCTTT.